This T cell receptor (beta chain) was documented in a study of blood T cell repertoires in COVID-19. Authors' processing steps: Nucleated cell number was recorded as an estimate derived from reference gene primer amplification. Method: immunoSEQ multiplex PCR; TCRdb's copy keeps in-frame clones and lacks some. V and J calls plus clone size are reproduced from that table; the DNA served to infer D and trimming. Among about 330,000 clones, roughly 87% were seen once, and the ten largest hold more than 7.5%. Seattle patient enrollment occurred during active infection, with longitudinal follow-up thereafter. Germline CDR1 is LGHNA and CDR2 is YNFKEQ. The CDR3 extends over 13 amino acids. V lost 3 bases, J lost 9 bases, and 12 bases lay in between.

The TCR sequence derives from a man aged 25-40 years with COVID-19, enrolled during active disease. V and J are TRBV4-2 and TRBJ2-1; tentatively, D is TRBD2 (5 bases). Sequencing input: peripheral blood. This CDR3 reads CASSQGSVGEQFF. For the CDR3, the DNA is TGTGCCAGCAGCCAGGGGAGCGTGGGTGAGCAGTTCTTC.